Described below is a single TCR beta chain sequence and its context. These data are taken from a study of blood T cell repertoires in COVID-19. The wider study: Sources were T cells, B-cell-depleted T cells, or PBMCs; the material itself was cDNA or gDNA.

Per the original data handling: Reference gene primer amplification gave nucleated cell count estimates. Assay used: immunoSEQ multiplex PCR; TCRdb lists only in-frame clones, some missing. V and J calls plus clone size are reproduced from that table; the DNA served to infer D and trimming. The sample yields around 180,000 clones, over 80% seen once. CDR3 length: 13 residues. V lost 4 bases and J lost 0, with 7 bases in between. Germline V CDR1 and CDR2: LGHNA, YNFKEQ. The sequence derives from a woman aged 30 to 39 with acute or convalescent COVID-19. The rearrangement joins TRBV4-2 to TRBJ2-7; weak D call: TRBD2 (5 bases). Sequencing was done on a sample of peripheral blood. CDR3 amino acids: CASSLGVSYEQYF. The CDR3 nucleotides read TGTGCCAGCAGCCTCGGGGTCTCCTACGAGCAGTACTTC.